The 30 T cell receptor beta chains below were found in one sample sequenced in a study of vaccination and CD4 T cells after COVID-19. No antigen is known for these receptors. Cultured CD4+ T cell DNA underwent sequencing with the Oncomine TCR Beta short-read assay. MiXCR, run by TCRdb on the PCR reads, gives a single entry per CDR3 protein. The sample consists of around 17,000 distinct CDR3 sequences, less than 45% of them appearing once. The treatment was: approximately nine-day PBMC culture with coronavirus spike peptide pools or control peptides (ViraFEST assay). Sequences were derived from CD4+ T cells from blood, cultured in vitro, sampled before SARS-CoV-2 vaccination. The receptors derive from a human donor who received a COVID-19 vaccine.

This chain joins TRBV27 and TRBJ2-1, with no clear D. CDR1 MNHEY and CDR2 SMNVEV come from the germline V gene (reference sequence). Between the trimmed V and J ends, which lost 5 bases and 9 bases, there was a span of 14 bases. This CDR3 contains 13 residues. The CDR3 coding sequence is TGTGCCAGCAGTATAAACGGCCCAAGTGAGCAGTTCTTC. Translated, it gives CASSINGPSEQFF.

A few counts support this clonotype. The chain carries TRBV6-1 and TRBJ1-3, with D perhaps TRBD1 (5 bases). CDR3 length: 15 amino acids. In germline, CDR1 is MNHNS, CDR2 SASEGT. Trimming shortened V by 8 bases and J by 0 bases, and 14 bases separated the two germline ends. CDR3 DNA: TGTGCCAGCGGGGACGGTTTAGACTCTGGAAACACCATATATTTT. Translating gives CASGDGLDSGNTIYF.

V usage is TRBV6-1 and J usage is TRBJ2-7; a weak D match, TRBD2 (5 bases). Germline V lookup: CDR1 MNHNS, CDR2 SASEGT. Trimming left V 3 bases short and J 4 bases short, with 16 bases between. This CDR3 region has 15 residues. The DNA of the CDR3 is TGTGCCAGCAGTGAGGGCGGGTGGAGAGCTTACGAGCAGTACTTC. Translating gives CASSEGGWRAYEQYF.

The genes are TRBV11-3 and TRBJ2-5; 8 nucleotides agree with TRBD1. The germline V gene encodes CDR1 SGHNT and CDR2 YENEEA. The length of the CDR3 is 14 residues. Losses at the gene ends were 3 bases for V and 5 bases for J; bases not matched to a gene: 5. The CDR3 is CASSLDRDRETQYF. The CDR3 coding sequence is TGTGCCAGCAGCTTGGACAGGGATCGGGAGACCCAGTACTTC.

This clonotype has just a few counts. The chain couples TRBV6-1 to TRBJ2-3; D call uncertain. CDR1 MNHNS and CDR2 SASEGT come from the germline V gene. The length of the CDR3 is 15 residues. The V end was cut by 3 bases, the J end by 4 bases, with 14 bases between. CDR3: CASSEQQGSADTQYF. For the CDR3, the DNA is TGTGCCAGCAGTGAGCAGCAAGGCAGCGCAGATACGCAGTATTTT.

The sample holds a few counts of this clonotype. V usage is TRBV6-1 and J usage is TRBJ1-1, with D unclear. The CDR3 length is 14 residues. V was pared by 2 bases and J by 1 base, with 8 bases between. Germline V gene lookup returns CDR1 MNHNS and CDR2 SASEGT. Written as DNA, the CDR3 is TGTGCCAGCAGTGAAAACTGGGAGAACACTGAAGCTTTCTTT. Translating gives CASSENWENTEAFF.

The J gene is TRBJ2-7, the V gene TRBV5-4; 14 nucleotides align to TRBD2. V lost 3 bases to trimming and J lost 0 bases; unmatched junction nucleotides: 2. From germline, CDR1 is SGHNT and CDR2 YYREEE (reference sequence). This CDR3 is built from 16 residues. The CDR3 bases are TGTGCCAGCAGCTCGGGACTAGCGGGGGCCTCCTACGAGCAGTACTTC. As protein: CASSSGLAGASYEQYF.

The J gene is TRBJ2-1, the V gene TRBV20-1; 8 nucleotides align to TRBD2. There are 16 residues in the CDR3. V lost 6 bases and J lost 3; bases outside the gene matches: 13. In germline, CDR1 is DFQATT, CDR2 SNEGSKA (reference sequence). CDR3 nucleotide sequence: TGCAGTGCCCGTACCCCCACGGGGGGGGACTACAATGAGCAGTTCTTC. This codes for CSARTPTGGDYNEQFF.

This clonotype has only a few counts. The J gene is TRBJ1-6, the V gene TRBV5-1; 7 bases line up with TRBD1. CDR1 is SGHRS and CDR2 is YFSETQ in the germline V gene. The V segment lost 1 base and the J segment 8 bases; nucleotides outside the gene matches: 15. The CDR3 is 18 amino acids. CDR3 sequence: CASSLRALVGQNYSPLHF. The CDR3 DNA reads as TGCGCCAGCAGCTTGCGGGCCCTGGTGGGACAGAATTATTCACCCCTCCACTTT.

This clonotype was observed a handful of times. The V gene is TRBV7-9, the J gene TRBJ2-7; no clear D. CDR3 size: 13 residues. The V gene's germline CDR1 is SEHNR and CDR2 FQNEAQ (reference sequence). CDR3 nucleotide sequence: TGTGCGCCGGTACGTATTTCGGGTGGCGAGCAGTACTTC. Protein sequence: CAPVRISGGEQYF. Drawing the rest from reference TRBV7-9 and TRBJ2-7, the complete variable domain is DTGVSQNPRHKITKRGQNVTFRCDPISEHNRLYWYRQTLGQGPEFLTYFQNEAQLEKSRLLSDRFSAERPKGSFSTLEIQRTEQGDSAMYLCAPVRISGGEQYFGPGTRLTVT.

This clonotype was seen a few times. V and J are TRBV2 and TRBJ1-6; D call uncertain. V lost 9 bases and J lost 1, with 16 bases in between. This CDR3 contains 16 residues. Germline CDR1 and CDR2: SNHLY and FYNNEI. In DNA form, the CDR3 reads TGTGCCAGATGGGTGGGAAATGATTCCTATAATTCACCCCTCCACTTT. Amino acid sequence: CARWVGNDSYNSPLHF.

This clonotype was picked up a small number of times. The rearrangement uses TRBV27 and TRBJ2-2; 10 positions agree with TRBD1. The germline gives CDR1 MNHEY, CDR2 SMNVEV (reference sequence). The trim removed 5 bases at V and 4 bases at J, leaving 7 bases unmatched. The CDR3 has 16 amino acids. CDR3 nucleotide sequence: TGTGCCAGCAGTCCGACAGGGGGCCTGGTCACCGGGGAGCTGTTTTTT. This gives the protein CASSPTGGLVTGELFF.

This clonotype has a handful of counts. This chain uses TRBV19 with TRBJ1-1; perhaps TRBD1 as D (6 bases). The length of the CDR3 is 14 residues. The germline V gene has CDR1 LNHDA and CDR2 SQIVND (reference sequence). The V end lost 4 bases, the J end lost 1 base, and 10 bases lay between the germline ends. CDR3 amino acids: CASSTGARNTEAFF. The CDR3 DNA reads as TGTGCCAGTAGTACAGGGGCGAGGAACACTGAAGCTTTCTTT. The full variable domain, rest sourced from reference TRBV19 and TRBJ1-1, is DGGITQSPKYLFRKEGQNVTLSCEQNLNHDAMYWYRQDPGQGLRLIYYSQIVNDFQKGDIAEGYSVSREKKESFPLTVTSAQKNPTAFYLCASSTGARNTEAFFGQGTRLTVV.

CDR3 in DNA: TGTGCCTGGACTTCCGGGACAGGGGTCTTCACTGAAGCTTTCTTT. This codes for CAWTSGTGVFTEAFF. The chain has TRBV30 and TRBJ1-1, with 10 bases fitting TRBD1. The CDR3 loop spans 15 amino acids. V shed 4 bases and J 4 bases; nucleotides not matched to a gene: 9. In germline, CDR1 is GTSNPN, CDR2 SVGIG (reference sequence). The full variable domain, its missing parts supplied by reference TRBV30 and TRBJ1-1, is SQTIHQWPATLVQPVGSPLSLECTVEGTSNPNLYWYRQAAGRGLQLLFYSVGIGQISSEVPQNLSASRPQDRQFILSSKKLLLSDSGFYLCAWTSGTGVFTEAFFGQGTRLTVV.

The chain links TRBV6-2 or TRBV6-3 to TRBJ2-1; D gene ambiguous. Trimming removed 0 bases from V and 4 bases from J, with 10 bases in between. CDR3 length: 15 residues. The germline gives CDR1 MNHEY, CDR2 SVGEGT. CDR3 residues: CASSYSTARYNEQFF. The CDR3 DNA follows: TGTGCCAGCAGTTACTCGACGGCCCGTTACAATGAGCAGTTCTTC.

V usage is TRBV6-2 or TRBV6-3 and J usage is TRBJ2-2, with 15 bases aligning to TRBD2. CDR3 size: 21 residues. Germline V gene sequence: CDR1 MNHEY, CDR2 SVGEGT. Germline trimming cut 5 bases from V and 5 bases from J; bases unmatched to any gene: 18. CDR3 sequence reads: CASSDVNNGLAGGPETGELFF. CDR3 DNA: TGTGCCAGCAGTGATGTAAATAATGGACTAGCGGGGGGGCCAGAGACCGGGGAGCTGTTTTTT.

J is TRBJ2-5 and V is TRBV20-1; 9 bases align to TRBD2. The CDR3 covers 15 residues. Trimming took 2 bases from V and 4 from J; bases not matched to a gene: 8. Looked up from germline, CDR1 is DFQATT and CDR2 is SNEGSKA (reference sequence). The CDR3 DNA reads TGCAGTGCTAGACCGGGCGGGGGGGCTCGAGAGACCCAGTACTTC. This translates into CSARPGGGARETQYF.

The J gene is TRBJ1-3, the V gene TRBV7-2, with a possible D match to TRBD1 (5 bases). Germline V gene sequence: CDR1 SGHTA, CDR2 FQGNSA. V was shortened by 1 base and J by 2 bases, with 9 bases between the two germline ends. The CDR3 length is 15 residues. CDR3 DNA: TGTGCCAGCAGCTTAGTTGGCAGGGCTGGAAACACCATATATTTT. It codes for CASSLVGRAGNTIYF.

This sequence joins TRBV5-4 and TRBJ2-7; 9 bases are shared with TRBD1. The CDR3 is 15 residues long. V dropped 2 bases and J dropped 6; count of bases not matched to a gene: 9. Germline CDR1 and CDR2: SGHNT and YYREEE (reference sequence). The CDR3 nucleotides are TGTGCCAGCAGCTTCCGGGACAGGGATGATGTCGAGCAGTACTTC. It codes for CASSFRDRDDVEQYF.

This clonotype was counted between two and nine times. The V gene is TRBV5-1, the J gene TRBJ2-5, with TRBD1 matching over 8 bases. The CDR3 consists of 15 residues. Trimming took 0 bases from V and 3 from J; bases not matched to a gene: 4. Germline V lookup: CDR1 SGHRS, CDR2 YFSETQ. The CDR3 here is CASSLGTGPEETQYF. The CDR3 DNA follows: TGCGCCAGCAGCTTGGGGACAGGGCCGGAAGAGACCCAGTACTTC.

V is TRBV24-1 and J is TRBJ1-5; no definite D call. CDR3 length: 18 amino acids. In germline, CDR1 is KGHDR, CDR2 SFDVKD. Between the trimmed V and J ends, which lost 4 bases and 6 bases, there was a span of 24 bases. The CDR3 here is CATSDDDSFWLGGQPQHF. For the CDR3, the DNA is TGTGCCACCAGTGACGACGACTCGTTCTGGTTAGGAGGTCAGCCCCAGCATTTT.

This clonotype turned up a few times. This chain connects TRBV30 to TRBJ1-4, with D perhaps matching TRBD1 (5 bases). The V end lost 5 bases, the J end lost 4 bases, and 8 bases lay between the germline ends. This CDR3 spans 12 amino acids. Germline assignment: CDR1 GTSNPN and CDR2 SVGIG (reference sequence). Written as DNA, the CDR3 is TGTGCCTGGGGGGCGAATAATGAAAAACTGTTTTTT. As protein: CAWGANNEKLFF.

The gene calls are TRBV7-9 and TRBJ2-1, with 14 positions matching TRBD2. Germline CDR1 and CDR2: SEHNR and FQNEAQ (reference sequence). The V segment lost 5 bases and the J segment 9 bases; nucleotides outside the gene matches: 6. This CDR3 is 15 amino acids long. For the CDR3, the DNA is TGTGCCAGCAGCAAGACTAGCGGGGGGGCACGTGAGCAGTTCTTC. Residues: CASSKTSGGAREQFF.

The count of this clonotype is one. The CDR3 DNA reads as TGTGCCAGTAGTATCCGGCGGGGGGGGTCAGATACGCAGTATTTT. Amino acids: CASSIRRGGSDTQYF. The J gene is TRBJ2-3, the V gene TRBV19, with 9 bases lining up with TRBD2. The V and J ends lost 3 bases and 4 bases, in that order; junction bases with no gene match: 5. Germline CDR1 reads LNHDA; CDR2 reads SQIVND (reference sequence). This CDR3 region has 15 residues. Full variable domain (rest looked up from reference TRBV19 and TRBJ2-3): DGGITQSPKYLFRKEGQNVTLSCEQNLNHDAMYWYRQDPGQGLRLIYYSQIVNDFQKGDIAEGYSVSREKKESFPLTVTSAQKNPTAFYLCASSIRRGGSDTQYFGPGTRLTVL.

V is TRBV19 and J is TRBJ1-1; the D is unclear. Germline assignment: CDR1 LNHDA and CDR2 SQIVND (reference sequence). V gave up 3 bases and J gave up 4 bases, with 15 bases separating them. The CDR3 extends over 15 amino acids. The chain's CDR3 is CASSILGYVSTEAFF. The DNA for the CDR3 is TGTGCCAGTAGTATTCTGGGGTATGTGAGCACTGAAGCTTTCTTT.

The V call is TRBV10-3, the J call TRBJ2-3; 8 nucleotides agree with TRBD1. The CDR3 contains 13 residues. Per germline, CDR1 ENHRY and CDR2 SYGVKD. The V gene end was trimmed by 7 bases and the J gene end by 1 base; junction bases not matched to a gene: 1. For the CDR3, the DNA is TGTGCCATCAACAGGGGGGGCACAGATACGCAGTATTTT. Translation: CAINRGGTDTQYF.

CDR3 sequence (DNA): TGCAGTGCTCCCCTGGGGCTGGGGGATGTGACCCAGTACTTC. The encoded protein is CSAPLGLGDVTQYF. This chain links TRBV20-1 with TRBJ2-5, with D perhaps matching TRBD1 or TRBD2 (5 bases each). In germline, CDR1 is DFQATT, CDR2 SNEGSKA (reference sequence). CDR3 length equals 14 residues. V lost 5 bases, J lost 7 bases, and 20 bases lay in between.

V and J are TRBV12-3 or TRBV12-4 and TRBJ2-5; D gene unclear. The CDR3 consists of 14 residues. The germline V and J ends were trimmed by 4 bases and 1 base, with 10 bases remaining between them. CDR3: CASSSNRFQETQYF. The CDR3 DNA sequence: TGTGCCAGCAGTTCGAACAGATTCCAAGAGACCCAGTACTTC.

This clonotype was seen a few times. The V call is TRBV6-1, the J call TRBJ2-3, with D possibly TRBD2 on 7 matching bases. This CDR3 has 13 residues. CDR1 and CDR2 from the germline V gene are MNHNS and SASEGT. Trimming pared 6 bases from V and 10 bases from J, leaving 17 bases between. CDR3 sequence (DNA): TGTGCCAGCAGGGCCCCGGGGGGCGCATCGCAGTATTTT. This codes for CASRAPGGASQYF.

This sequence joins TRBV11-3 and TRBJ2-3; 7 bases fit TRBD1. The CDR3 has 14 amino acids. V lost 5 bases to trimming and J lost 1 base; unmatched junction nucleotides: 3. Germline CDR1 SGHNT, CDR2 YENEEA. CDR3 sequence: CASSHRGGTDTQYF. For the CDR3, the DNA is TGTGCCAGCAGCCACAGGGGAGGCACAGATACGCAGTATTTT.